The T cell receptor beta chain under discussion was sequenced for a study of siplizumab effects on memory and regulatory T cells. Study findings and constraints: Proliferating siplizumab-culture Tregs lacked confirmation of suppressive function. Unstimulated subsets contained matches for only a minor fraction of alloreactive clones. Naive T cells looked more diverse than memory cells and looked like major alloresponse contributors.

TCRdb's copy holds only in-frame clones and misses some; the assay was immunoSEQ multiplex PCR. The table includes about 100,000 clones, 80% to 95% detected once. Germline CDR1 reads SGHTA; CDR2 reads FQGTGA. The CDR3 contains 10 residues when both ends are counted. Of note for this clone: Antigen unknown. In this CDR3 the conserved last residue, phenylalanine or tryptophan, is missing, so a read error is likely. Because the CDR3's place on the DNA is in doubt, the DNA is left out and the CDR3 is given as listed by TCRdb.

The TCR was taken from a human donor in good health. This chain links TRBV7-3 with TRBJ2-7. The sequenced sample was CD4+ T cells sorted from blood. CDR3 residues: CASSPAGTSL.